The present T cell receptor (beta chain) was sequenced within a study of OX40 agonist ivuxolimab in advanced cancers. The wider study: Patients got intravenous ivuxolimab at 0.01 to 10 mg/kg every 2 weeks. The eligibility criteria allowed prior anti-PD-1, anti-PD-L1 or anti-CTLA-4 therapy, and around 38% had some. Partial responses were achieved by three patients, one with hepatocellular carcinoma and two with cutaneous melanoma. Findings and limits, study-wide: Mean expanded clone counts were higher in CD8+ than CD4+ T cells.

Clones were sequenced by immunoSEQ multiplex PCR, and TCRdb holds only the in-frame ones, with some missing. Among about 73,000 clones listed, about nine tenths were seen once. In this sample, this clone turned up a few times. Its antigen is not known. The germline CDR1 and CDR2 sequences are SEHNR and FQNEAQ (reference sequence). V was clipped by 3 bases and J by 6 bases, with 8 bases between them. The CDR3 sequence is 12 residues long. The specimen comprised CD4+ or CD8+ T cells sorted from blood, sampled in a trial of the OX40 agonist ivuxolimab. V is TRBV7-9 and J is TRBJ1-2, with D perhaps matching TRBD1 (5 bases). This clonotype was sampled from an adult with an advanced solid tumor such as melanoma, head and neck, liver or kidney cancer. The CDR3 protein is CASSFSGNGYTF. In nucleotides, the CDR3 is TGTGCCAGCAGCTTCTCAGGGAATGGCTACACCTTC.